This T cell receptor (beta chain) was identified in a study of CD8 T cells in Susac syndrome. RNA, at about 0.5 to 1 ug, was reverse transcribed with random hexamers. TCR beta CDR3 was amplified by immunoSEQ multiplex PCR. This amplification extended across 54 Vbeta and 13 Jbeta segments. TCRdb itself ran the immunoSEQ multiplex PCR reads through MiXCR, one entry per CDR3 protein. The sample contains some 170,000 distinct CDR3 sequences, about 93% of which appear only once. J gave up 6 bases and V 2 bases, and 5 bases lay outside the gene matches. In germline, CDR1 is SGHAT, CDR2 FQNNGV. The CDR3 is made up of 14 amino acids.

This receptor was obtained from a human donor in good health. The J gene is TRBJ2-7, the V gene TRBV11-2; 9 bases agree with TRBD2. What was sequenced was CD4+ T cells from PBMCs. CDR3 bases: TGTGCCAGCAGCTTAAGGGCGGGGGGGCGCGAGCAGTACTTC. This gives the protein CASSLRAGGREQYF.